This TCR beta chain was obtained from a study of control samples from healthy donors and cancer patients. The protocol was immunoSEQ multiplex PCR, while the TCRdb copy is restricted to in-frame clones and leaves out a portion. Here the sample spans roughly 80,000 clones, approximately 90% being singletons. The CDR3 length is 13 residues. V gave up 1 base and J gave up 4 bases, with 7 bases separating them. Germline V gene lookup returns CDR1 SGHDT and CDR2 YYEEEE. The J gene is TRBJ2-3, the V gene TRBV5-6; possible D gene TRBD2, 5 bases. This receptor was obtained from a woman aged 55 to 70 with head and neck cancer. The specimen was PBMCs. CDR3 in DNA: TGTGCCAGCAGCTTGCCTAGCTCAGATACGCAGTATTTT. This sequence encodes CASSLPSSDTQYF. The full variable domain, completed using reference TRBV5-6 and TRBJ2-3, is DAGVTQSPTHLIKTRGQQVTLRCSPKSGHDTVSWYQQALGQGPQFIFQYYEEEERQRGNFPDRFSGHQFPNYSSELNVNALLLGDSALYLCASSLPSSDTQYFGPGTRLTVL.